The clone carrying this T cell receptor (beta chain) was detected many times. Its antigen is unknown. The entry originates in a study of T cells in Graves' hyperthyroidism and ophthalmopathy. Notes on the study in general: A model built on 13 V-J features separated ophthalmopathy from stable hyperthyroidism.

Each patient was aged 18 to 65 and had newly diagnosed hyperthyroidism of under 2 months' duration. The study left out patients who had uncontrolled infection, other autoimmune disease, pregnancy or lactation. The investigators amplified TCR beta CDR3 regions from RNA transcripts. The HTBI primer set served for first-round RT-PCR of the TCR CDR3. Each CDR3 protein is one row after TCRdb ran MiXCR on the multiplex PCR reads. The repertoire holds approximately 200,000 distinct CDR3 sequences, with roughly 18% as singletons. The CDR3 has 12 residues. V was shortened by 0 bases and J by 11 bases, with 10 bases between the two germline ends. Germline CDR1 is KGHSH and CDR2 is LQKENI.

V and J are TRBV18 and TRBJ1-1; D remains unclear. Sequenced: blood. This clonotype was obtained from a middle-aged man with Graves' hyperthyroidism. The CDR3 DNA sequence: TGTGCCAGCTCACCACCGAACAGCAGGGCTTTCTTT. This encodes CASSPPNSRAFF.